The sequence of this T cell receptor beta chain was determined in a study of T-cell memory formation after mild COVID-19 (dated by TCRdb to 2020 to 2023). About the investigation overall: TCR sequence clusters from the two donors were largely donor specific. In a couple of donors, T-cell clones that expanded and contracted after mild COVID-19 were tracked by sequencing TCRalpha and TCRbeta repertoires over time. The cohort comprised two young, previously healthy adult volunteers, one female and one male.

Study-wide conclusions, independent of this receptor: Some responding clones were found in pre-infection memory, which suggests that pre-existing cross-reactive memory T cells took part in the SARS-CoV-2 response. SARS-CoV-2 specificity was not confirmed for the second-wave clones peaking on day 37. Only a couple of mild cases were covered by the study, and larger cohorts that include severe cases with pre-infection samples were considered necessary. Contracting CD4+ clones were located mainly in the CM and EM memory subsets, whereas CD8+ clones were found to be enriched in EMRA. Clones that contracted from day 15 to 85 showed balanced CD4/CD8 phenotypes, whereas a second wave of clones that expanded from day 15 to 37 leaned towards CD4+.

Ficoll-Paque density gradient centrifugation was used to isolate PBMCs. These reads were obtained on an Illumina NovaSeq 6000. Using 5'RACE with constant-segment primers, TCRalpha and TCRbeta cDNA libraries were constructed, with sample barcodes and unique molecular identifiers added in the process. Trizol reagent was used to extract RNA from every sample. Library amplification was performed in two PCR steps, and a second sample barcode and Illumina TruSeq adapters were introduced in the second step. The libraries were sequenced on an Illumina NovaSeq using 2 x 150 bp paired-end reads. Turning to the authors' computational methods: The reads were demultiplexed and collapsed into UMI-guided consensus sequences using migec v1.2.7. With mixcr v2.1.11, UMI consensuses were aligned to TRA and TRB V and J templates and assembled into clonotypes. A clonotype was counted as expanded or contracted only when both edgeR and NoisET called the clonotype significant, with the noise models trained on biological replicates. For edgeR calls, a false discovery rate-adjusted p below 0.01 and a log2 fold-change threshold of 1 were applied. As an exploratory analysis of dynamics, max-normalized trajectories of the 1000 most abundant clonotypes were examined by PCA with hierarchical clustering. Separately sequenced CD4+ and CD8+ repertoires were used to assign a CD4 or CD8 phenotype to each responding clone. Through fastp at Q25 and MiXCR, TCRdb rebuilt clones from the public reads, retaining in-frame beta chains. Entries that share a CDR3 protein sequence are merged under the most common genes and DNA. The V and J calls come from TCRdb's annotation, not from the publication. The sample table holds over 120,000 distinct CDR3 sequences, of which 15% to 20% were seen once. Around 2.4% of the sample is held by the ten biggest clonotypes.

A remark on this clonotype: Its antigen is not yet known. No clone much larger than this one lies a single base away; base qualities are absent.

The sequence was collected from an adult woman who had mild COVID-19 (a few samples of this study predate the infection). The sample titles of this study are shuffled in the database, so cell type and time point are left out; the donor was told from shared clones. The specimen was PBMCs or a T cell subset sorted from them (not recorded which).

The CDR3 corresponds to CASRLTGPGYTF. DNA sequence: TGTGCCAGCAGACTGACAGGGCCTGGCTACACCTTC. The V gene is TRBV6-2 or TRBV6-3 and the J gene is TRBJ1-2, with TRBD1 matching 7 junction bases. The germline V gene yields MNHEY for CDR1 and SVGEGT for CDR2. Unmatched junction bases come to 5, with V trimmed by 6 bases and J by 7 bases. The CDR3 runs 12 amino acids, cysteine and phenylalanine included. The kept DNA is CDR3 alone, 36 bases in frame from the first base.